This entry describes one T cell receptor (beta chain). No antigen is known for it. Other DNA sequences within the sample encode an identical CDR3. Profiling relied on immunoSEQ multiplex PCR, and the TCRdb table lists in-frame clones only, not all of them. The sample has around 1.1 million clones; 77% are singletons. The sample comes from a study of shared clonotypes between healthy human individuals. V lost 5 bases, J lost 0 bases, and 5 bases lay in between. This CDR3 contains 12 residues. CDR1 and CDR2 (germline): SNHLY, FYNNEI. General study points: Non-shared clonotypes had lower generation probabilities than clonotypes shared by all four sorted-subset donors.

Every donor, a Caucasian adult, lived in Nashville, Tennessee. This chain connects TRBV2 to TRBJ2-7; unclear D gene. The sequencing sample was made of memory CD4+ T cells from PBMCs. Documented subset: CD45RA-negative fraction. The source of this sequence is a man younger than 35 in good health. Some clones in this sample may be carry-over from other donors' samples. The CDR3 here is CASSKSSYEQYF. For the CDR3, the DNA is TGTGCCAGCAGTAAAAGCTCCTACGAGCAGTACTTC.